Included here is one T cell receptor (beta chain) sequence, with context. CDR3 length: 13 residues. Trimming took 4 bases from V and 5 from J; bases not matched to a gene: 4. From germline, CDR1 is SGHRS and CDR2 YFSETQ. This specimen comes from a study of blood T cell repertoires in COVID-19. Study background: COVID-19 samples, acute and convalescent, were from the United States, Italy and Spain. T cells, B-cell-depleted T cells, or PBMCs supplied cDNA or gDNA.

The table came from immunoSEQ multiplex PCR; TCRdb's copy has only in-frame clones and leaves some out. Of under 40,000 clones listed, approximately 81% were seen once; the top ten hold about 14%. The sample was peripheral blood. The clonotype comes from a human donor with acute or convalescent COVID-19. The donor label of this sample is uncertain. The rearrangement links TRBV5-1 to TRBJ1-1; 8 bases map to TRBD1. The CDR3 sequence: CASSRQGMTEAFF. The CDR3 nucleotides read TGCGCCAGCAGCCGACAGGGGATGACTGAAGCTTTCTTT.